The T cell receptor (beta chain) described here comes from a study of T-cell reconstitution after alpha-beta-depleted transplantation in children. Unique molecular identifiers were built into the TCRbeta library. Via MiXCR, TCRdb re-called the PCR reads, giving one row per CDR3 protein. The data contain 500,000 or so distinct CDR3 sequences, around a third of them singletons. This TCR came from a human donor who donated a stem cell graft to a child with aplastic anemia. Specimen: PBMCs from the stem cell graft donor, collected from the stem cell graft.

The CDR3 DNA sequence: TGTGCCAGCATCCTAGTAGGGGGTCCTAGCGATGAGCAGTTCTTC. Encoded protein: CASILVGGPSDEQFF. V and J are TRBV21-1 and TRBJ2-1. TRBV21-1 is assigned pseudogene status. CDR3 size: 15 residues.